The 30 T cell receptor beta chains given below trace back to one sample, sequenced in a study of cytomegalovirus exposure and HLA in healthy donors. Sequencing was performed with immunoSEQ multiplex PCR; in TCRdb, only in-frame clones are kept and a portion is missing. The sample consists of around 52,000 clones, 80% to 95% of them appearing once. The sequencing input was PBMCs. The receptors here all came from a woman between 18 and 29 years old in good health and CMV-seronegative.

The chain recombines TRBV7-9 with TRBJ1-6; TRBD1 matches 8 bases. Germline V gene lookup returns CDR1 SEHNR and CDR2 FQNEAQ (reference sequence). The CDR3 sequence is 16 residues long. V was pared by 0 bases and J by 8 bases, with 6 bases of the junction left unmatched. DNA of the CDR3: TGTGCCAGCAGCTTAGCACGACAGGGGAGGGATTCACCCCTCCACTTT. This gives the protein CASSLARQGRDSPLHF. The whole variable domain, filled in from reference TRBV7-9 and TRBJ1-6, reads DTGVSQNPRHKITKRGQNVTFRCDPISEHNRLYWYRQTLGQGPEFLTYFQNEAQLEKSRLLSDRFSAERPKGSFSTLEIQRTEQGDSAMYLCASSLARQGRDSPLHFGNGTRLTVT.

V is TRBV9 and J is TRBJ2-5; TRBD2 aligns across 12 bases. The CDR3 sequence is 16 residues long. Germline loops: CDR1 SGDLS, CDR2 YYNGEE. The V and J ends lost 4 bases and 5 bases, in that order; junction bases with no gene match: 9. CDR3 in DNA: TGTGCCAGCAGCCTGACTAGCGGGGGCCCATATGAGACCCAGTACTTC. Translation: CASSLTSGGPYETQYF.

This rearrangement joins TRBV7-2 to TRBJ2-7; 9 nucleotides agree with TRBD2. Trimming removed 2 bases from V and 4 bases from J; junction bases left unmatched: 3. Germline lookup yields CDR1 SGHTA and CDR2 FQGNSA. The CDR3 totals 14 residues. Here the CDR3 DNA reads TGTGCCAGCAGCTTATGGCGGGGGGGGTACGAGCAGTACTTC. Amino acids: CASSLWRGGYEQYF.

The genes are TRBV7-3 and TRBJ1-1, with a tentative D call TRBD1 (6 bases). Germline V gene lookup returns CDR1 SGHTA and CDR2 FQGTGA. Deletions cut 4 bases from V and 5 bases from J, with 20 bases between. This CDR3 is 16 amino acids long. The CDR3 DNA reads TGTGCCAGCAGCTCCTCTAACACCGGGACACTTACTGAAGCTTTCTTT. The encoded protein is CASSSSNTGTLTEAFF.

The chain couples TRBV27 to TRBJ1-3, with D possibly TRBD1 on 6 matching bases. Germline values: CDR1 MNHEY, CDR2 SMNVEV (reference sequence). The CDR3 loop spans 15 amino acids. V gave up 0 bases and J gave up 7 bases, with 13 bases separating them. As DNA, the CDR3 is TGTGCCAGCAGTTTATCCGGGACAAGTCGGAACACCATATATTTT. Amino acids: CASSLSGTSRNTIYF.

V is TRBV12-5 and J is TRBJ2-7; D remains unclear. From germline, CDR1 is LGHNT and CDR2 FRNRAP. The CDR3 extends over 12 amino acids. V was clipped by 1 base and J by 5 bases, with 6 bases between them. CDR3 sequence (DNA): TGTGCTAGTGGTTTGGGGTACAACGAGCAGTACTTC. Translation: CASGLGYNEQYF.

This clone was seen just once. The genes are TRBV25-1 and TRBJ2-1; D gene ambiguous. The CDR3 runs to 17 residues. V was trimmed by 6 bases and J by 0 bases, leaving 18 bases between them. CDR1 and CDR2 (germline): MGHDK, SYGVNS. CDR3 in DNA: TGTGCCAGCAGCTCCCAGAATACCATAAGCTCCTACAATGAGCAGTTCTTC. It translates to CASSSQNTISSYNEQFF.

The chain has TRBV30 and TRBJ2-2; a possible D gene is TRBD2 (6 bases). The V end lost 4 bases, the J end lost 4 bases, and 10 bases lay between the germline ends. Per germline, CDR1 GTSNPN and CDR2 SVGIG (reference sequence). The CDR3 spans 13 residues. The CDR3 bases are TGTGCCTGGACAGGCGGGGCCACCGGGGAGCTGTTTTTT. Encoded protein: CAWTGGATGELFF.

The CDR3, as DNA: TGTGCCAGCAGCTTAGGTGCGTACTCCTACGAGCAGTACTTC. It translates to CASSLGAYSYEQYF. The genes are TRBV7-2 and TRBJ2-7, with D uncertain. The V end lost 1 base, the J end lost 0 bases, and 7 bases lay between the germline ends. Per the germline V gene, CDR1 is SGHTA and CDR2 is FQGNSA. The CDR3 extends over 14 amino acids.

The CDR3 bases are TGTGCCAGCAGCTTGGAACAGGGTAATGGCTACACCTTC. Protein sequence: CASSLEQGNGYTF. The genes are TRBV5-6 and TRBJ1-2; possible D gene TRBD1, 6 bases. The CDR3 is made up of 13 amino acids. In germline, CDR1 is SGHDT, CDR2 YYEEEE. Trimming removed 0 bases from V and 6 bases from J, with 9 bases in between.

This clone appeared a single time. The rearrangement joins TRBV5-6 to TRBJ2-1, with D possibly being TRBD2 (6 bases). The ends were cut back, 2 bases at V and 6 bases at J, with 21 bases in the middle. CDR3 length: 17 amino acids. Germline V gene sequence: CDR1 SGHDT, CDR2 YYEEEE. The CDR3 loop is CASSFLPSGVWINEQFF. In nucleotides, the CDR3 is TGTGCCAGCAGCTTTCTTCCGTCGGGGGTTTGGATCAATGAGCAGTTCTTC.

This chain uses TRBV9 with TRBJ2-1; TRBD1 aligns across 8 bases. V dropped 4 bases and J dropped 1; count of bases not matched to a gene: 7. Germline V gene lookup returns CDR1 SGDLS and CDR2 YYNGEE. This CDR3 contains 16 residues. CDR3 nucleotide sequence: TGTGCCAGCAGCCATCCTACAGGGGGGTCCTACAATGAGCAGTTCTTC. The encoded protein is CASSHPTGGSYNEQFF.

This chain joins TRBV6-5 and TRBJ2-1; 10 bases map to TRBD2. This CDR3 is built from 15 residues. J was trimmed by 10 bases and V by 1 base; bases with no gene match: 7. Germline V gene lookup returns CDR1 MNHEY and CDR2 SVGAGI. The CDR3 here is CASSYFSGGIDEQFF. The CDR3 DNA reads TGTGCCAGCAGTTACTTTAGCGGGGGGATCGACGAGCAGTTCTTC.

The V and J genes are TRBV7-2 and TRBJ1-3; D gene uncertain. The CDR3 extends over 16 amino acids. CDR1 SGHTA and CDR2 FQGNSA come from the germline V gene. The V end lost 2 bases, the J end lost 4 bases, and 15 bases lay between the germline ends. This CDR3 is CASSLRTGRQGNTIYF. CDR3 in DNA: TGTGCCAGCAGCTTAAGAACGGGAAGGCAGGGAAACACCATATATTTT.

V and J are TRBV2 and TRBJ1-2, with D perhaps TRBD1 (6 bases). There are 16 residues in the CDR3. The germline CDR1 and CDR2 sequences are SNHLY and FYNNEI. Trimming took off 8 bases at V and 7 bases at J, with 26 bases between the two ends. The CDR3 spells CASGRGELTGGPGYTF. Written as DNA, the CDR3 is TGTGCCAGCGGGAGGGGGGAACTAACAGGTGGTCCTGGCTACACCTTC.

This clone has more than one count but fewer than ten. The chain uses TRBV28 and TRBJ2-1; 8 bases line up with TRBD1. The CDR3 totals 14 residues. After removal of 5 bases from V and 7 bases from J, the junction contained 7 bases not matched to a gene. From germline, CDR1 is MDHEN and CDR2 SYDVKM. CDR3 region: CASSPGTGPNEQFF. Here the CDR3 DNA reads TGTGCCAGCAGTCCCGGGACAGGCCCAAATGAGCAGTTCTTC.

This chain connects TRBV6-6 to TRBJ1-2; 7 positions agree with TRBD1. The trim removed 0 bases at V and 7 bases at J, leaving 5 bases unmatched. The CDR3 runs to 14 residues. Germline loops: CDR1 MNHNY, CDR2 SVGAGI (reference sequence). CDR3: CASSYSGTVRGYTF. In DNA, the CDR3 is TGTGCCAGCAGTTACTCCGGGACAGTTCGTGGCTACACCTTC.

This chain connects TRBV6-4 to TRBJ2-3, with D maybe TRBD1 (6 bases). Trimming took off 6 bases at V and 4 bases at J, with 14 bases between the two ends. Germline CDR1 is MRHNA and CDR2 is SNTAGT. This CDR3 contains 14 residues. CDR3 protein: CASSAGTFADTQYF. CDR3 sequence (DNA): TGTGCCAGCAGCGCCGGGACATTCGCAGATACGCAGTATTTT.

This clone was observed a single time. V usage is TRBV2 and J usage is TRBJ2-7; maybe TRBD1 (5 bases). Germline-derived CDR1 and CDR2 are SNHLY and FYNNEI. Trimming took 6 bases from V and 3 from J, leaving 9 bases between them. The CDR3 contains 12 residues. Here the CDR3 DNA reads TGTGCCAGCAGGGTAGACAGCTACGAGCAGTACTTC. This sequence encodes CASRVDSYEQYF.

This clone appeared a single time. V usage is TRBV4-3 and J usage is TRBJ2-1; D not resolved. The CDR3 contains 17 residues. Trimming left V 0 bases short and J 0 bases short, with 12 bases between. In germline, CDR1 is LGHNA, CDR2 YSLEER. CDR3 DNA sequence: TGCGCCAGCAGCCAAGATCCGGGTTTCAGCTCCTACAATGAGCAGTTCTTC. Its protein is CASSQDPGFSSYNEQFF.

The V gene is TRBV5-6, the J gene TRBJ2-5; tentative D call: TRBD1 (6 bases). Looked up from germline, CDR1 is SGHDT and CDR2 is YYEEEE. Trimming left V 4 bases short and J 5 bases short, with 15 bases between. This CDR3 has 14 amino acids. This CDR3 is CASSGSGVMETQYF. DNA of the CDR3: TGTGCCAGCAGCGGCTCAGGGGTGATGGAGACCCAGTACTTC.

CDR3 protein: CASSYKGLSYNEQFF. CDR3 nucleotides: TGTGCCAGCAGTTACAAGGGACTTAGCTACAATGAGCAGTTCTTC. This chain connects TRBV6-5 to TRBJ2-1; D possibly corresponds to TRBD2 (6 bases). V was cut by 2 bases and J by 3 bases, with 11 bases left in between. CDR3 length: 15 amino acids. The V gene's germline CDR1 is MNHEY and CDR2 SVGAGI.

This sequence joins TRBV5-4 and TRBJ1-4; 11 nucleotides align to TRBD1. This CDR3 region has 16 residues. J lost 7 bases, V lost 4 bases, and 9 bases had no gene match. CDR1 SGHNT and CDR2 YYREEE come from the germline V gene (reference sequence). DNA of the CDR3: TGTGCCAGCAGCGATCGCCGGACAGGGGGCTTTGAAAAACTGTTTTTT. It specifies CASSDRRTGGFEKLFF.

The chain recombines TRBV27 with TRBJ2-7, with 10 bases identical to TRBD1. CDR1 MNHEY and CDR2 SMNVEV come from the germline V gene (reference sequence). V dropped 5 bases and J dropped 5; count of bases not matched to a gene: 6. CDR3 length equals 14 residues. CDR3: CASSGGTGVHEQYF. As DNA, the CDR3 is TGTGCCAGCAGTGGGGGGACAGGGGTCCACGAGCAGTACTTC.

The CDR3 reads CASSTTGTGSYNEQFF. For the CDR3, the DNA is TGTGCCAGCAGCACCACCGGGACAGGGTCCTACAATGAGCAGTTCTTC. The rearrangement links TRBV7-6 to TRBJ2-1; the match to TRBD1 covers 9 bases. V shed 5 bases, J shed 1 base, and the junction held 6 bases outside the gene matches. The germline gives CDR1 SGHVS, CDR2 FNYEAQ. There are 16 residues in the CDR3.

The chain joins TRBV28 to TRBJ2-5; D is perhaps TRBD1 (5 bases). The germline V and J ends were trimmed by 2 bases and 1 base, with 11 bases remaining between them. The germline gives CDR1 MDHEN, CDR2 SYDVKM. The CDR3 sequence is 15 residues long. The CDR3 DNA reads TGTGCCAGCAGTTTAAGGCAGACAGTCCAAGAGACCCAGTACTTC. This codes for CASSLRQTVQETQYF. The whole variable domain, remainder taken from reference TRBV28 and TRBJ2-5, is DVKVTQSSRYLVKRTGEKVFLECVQDMDHENMFWYRQDPGLGLRLIYFSYDVKMKEKGDIPEGYSVSREKKERFSLILESASTNQTSMYLCASSLRQTVQETQYFGPGTRLLVL.

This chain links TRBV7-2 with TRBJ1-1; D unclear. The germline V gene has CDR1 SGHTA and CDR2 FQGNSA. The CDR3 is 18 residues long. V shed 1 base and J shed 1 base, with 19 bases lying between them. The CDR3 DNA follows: TGTGCCAGCAGCTTAGAGACCTTTGGAGGTCGACAGAACACTGAAGCTTTCTTT. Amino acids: CASSLETFGGRQNTEAFF.

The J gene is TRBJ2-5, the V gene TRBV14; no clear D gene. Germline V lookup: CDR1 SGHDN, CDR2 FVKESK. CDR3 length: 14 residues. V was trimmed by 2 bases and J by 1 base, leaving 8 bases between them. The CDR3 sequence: CASSQSSSQETQYF. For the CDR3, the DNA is TGTGCCAGCAGCCAATCTTCCTCCCAAGAGACCCAGTACTTC.

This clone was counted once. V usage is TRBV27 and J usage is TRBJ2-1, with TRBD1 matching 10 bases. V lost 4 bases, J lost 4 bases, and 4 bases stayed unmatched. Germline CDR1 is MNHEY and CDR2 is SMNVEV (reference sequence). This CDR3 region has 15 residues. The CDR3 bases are TGTGCCAGCAGTTACGGACAGGGGGGGTACAATGAGCAGTTCTTC. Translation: CASSYGQGGYNEQFF.

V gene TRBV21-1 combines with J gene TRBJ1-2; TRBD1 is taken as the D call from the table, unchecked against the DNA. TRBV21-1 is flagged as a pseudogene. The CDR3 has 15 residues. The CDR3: CASSKCPPQGNGYTF. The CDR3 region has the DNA TGTGCCAGCAGCAAATGCCCGCCGCAGGGGAACGGCTACACCTTC.